Listed below are T cell receptor beta chains from one sample, sequenced in a study of Ad26.COV2.S vaccination and SARS-CoV-2 variants. The repertoire was sequenced with immunoSEQ multiplex PCR; TCRdb's copy has only in-frame clones and lacks some. The table has 300,000 to 400,000 clones, 86% seen once; the top ten hold more than 1.5%. Sequences were derived from peripheral blood, sampled in a trial of Ad26.COV2.S vaccine versus placebo. Receptors were obtained from a person between 18 and 65 years old who received the Ad26.COV2.S COVID-19 vaccine or a placebo. Both conserved end residues are part of each CDR3. A D gene is named only where the DNA matches it firmly. Not all rows give a size; the values are once, few, many and, for expanded clones, a class.

v_call	j_call	d_call	clone_size	cdr3_length	cdr3_aa	cdr3_nt
TRBV30	TRBJ2-5	-	-	13	CAWSVRRQETQYF	TGTGCCTGGAGTGTGCGAAGACAAGAGACCCAGTACTTC
TRBV7-9	TRBJ1-3	-	-	17	CASSTSTSGHSGNTIYF	TGTGCCAGCAGCACTTCGACCTCTGGTCACTCTGGAAACACCATATATTTT
TRBV5-1	TRBJ2-7	TRBD2	-	15	CASSTGTSGAYEQYF	TGCGCCAGCAGCACCGGGACTAGCGGGGCCTACGAGCAGTACTTC
TRBV5-1	TRBJ1-6	-	-	14	CASSLDGFNSPLHF	TGCGCCAGCAGCTTGGACGGGTTTAATTCACCCCTCCACTTT
TRBV30	TRBJ2-5	-	-	14	CAWSVGRVAETQYF	TGTGCCTGGAGTGTAGGAAGGGTTGCAGAGACCCAGTACTTC
TRBV6-2/TRBV6-3	TRBJ2-1	-	-	14	CASSPGSSYNEQFF	TGTGCCAGCAGCCCCGGGTCATCCTACAATGAGCAGTTCTTC
TRBV3-1/TRBV3-2	TRBJ1-4	TRBD1	-	16	CASSPSPGQGQQGLFF	TGTGCCAGCAGCCCCTCACCGGGACAGGGGCAACAAGGGCTGTTTTTT
TRBV6-4	TRBJ2-7	TRBD2	-	15	CASRLSSGGPYEQYF	TGTGCCAGCAGGCTCAGTAGCGGGGGACCCTACGAGCAGTACTTC
TRBV7-6	TRBJ1-2	TRBD1	-	19	CASSRTGGAASAGIYGYTF	TGTGCCAGCAGCCGAACAGGGGGCGCTGCATCCGCGGGGATCTATGGCTACACCTTC
TRBV7-2	TRBJ1-2	TRBD1	-	17	CASSFTDRSTSVWGYTF	TGTGCCAGCAGCTTCACGGACAGGTCAACGTCGGTTTGGGGCTACACCTTC
TRBV4-3	TRBJ1-5	-	once	16	CASSQEYQQGNQPQHF	TGCGCCAGCAGCCAAGAGTATCAACAGGGAAATCAGCCCCAGCATTTT
TRBV5-4	TRBJ2-1	-	-	15	CASSLGASQFNEQFF	TGTGCCAGCAGCTTAGGGGCATCCCAATTCAATGAGCAGTTCTTC
TRBV9	TRBJ1-2	TRBD1	-	12	CASSVAGGGYTF	TGTGCCAGCAGCGTAGCAGGGGGCGGCTACACCTTC
TRBV3-1/TRBV3-2	TRBJ2-1	-	-	12	CATKSAGREQFF	TGTGCCACAAAGTCCGCGGGGAGGGAGCAGTTCTTC
TRBV5-4	TRBJ2-4	-	-	13	CASSHGEGNIQYF	TGTGCCAGCAGCCACGGAGAGGGAAACATTCAGTACTTC
TRBV19	TRBJ1-4	-	-	14	CASMIGAPGEKLFF	TGTGCCAGTATGATCGGGGCGCCGGGTGAAAAACTGTTTTTT
TRBV5-5	TRBJ1-4	TRBD1	-	16	CASSIGQGGMIEKLFF	TGTGCCAGCAGCATTGGACAGGGAGGGATGATAGAAAAACTGTTTTTT
TRBV29-1	TRBJ2-1	TRBD2	-	16	CSVDGLAGVSYNEQFF	TGCAGCGTTGATGGACTAGCGGGGGTGTCCTACAATGAGCAGTTCTTC
TRBV5-8	TRBJ2-3	-	-	15	CASSSWGSATDTQYF	TGTGCCAGCAGCTCATGGGGGTCTGCCACAGATACGCAGTATTTT
TRBV2	TRBJ1-2	-	-	12	CASRDPNYGYTF	TGTGCCAGCAGGGACCCAAACTATGGCTACACCTTC
TRBV2	TRBJ2-7	-	-	12	CASRDFSYEQYF	TGTGCCAGCAGGGACTTCTCCTACGAGCAGTACTTC
TRBV19	TRBJ2-6	TRBD1	-	19	CASSIPAGTGYSGANVLTF	TGTGCCAGTAGTATCCCCGCCGGGACAGGATACTCTGGGGCCAACGTCCTGACTTTC
TRBV2	TRBJ2-3	TRBD1	many	14	CALTTGLGTDTQYF	TGTGCCTTAACGACAGGGTTGGGCACAGATACGCAGTATTTT
TRBV2	TRBJ2-5	-	-	13	CASSGLGGETQYF	TGTGCCAGCAGTGGACTAGGCGGGGAGACCCAGTACTTC
TRBV5-4	TRBJ1-2	TRBD1	once	13	CASSPQGNYGYTF	TGTGCCAGCAGCCCACAGGGGAACTATGGCTACACCTTC
TRBV3-1/TRBV3-2	TRBJ2-3	-	-	16	CASSQEVWGRTDTQYF	TGTGCCAGCAGCCAAGAAGTCTGGGGGAGGACAGATACGCAGTATTTT
TRBV7-2	TRBJ2-7	-	-	13	CASSLRQTYEQYF	TGTGCCAGCAGCTTGCGACAAACCTACGAGCAGTACTTC
TRBV30	TRBJ2-6	-	once	15	CAWNTRGSGANVLTF	TGTGCCTGGAATACCAGGGGAAGTGGGGCCAACGTCCTGACTTTC
TRBV4-1	TRBJ1-5	-	-	16	CASSQYPAGANQPQHF	TGCGCCAGCAGCCAATATCCTGCGGGGGCTAATCAGCCCCAGCATTTT
TRBV7-2	TRBJ2-5	TRBD1	-	15	CASSLPTGREETQYF	TGTGCCAGCAGCTTACCGACAGGGCGGGAAGAGACCCAGTACTTC
TRBV5-6	TRBJ2-7	-	few	16	CASSLASTWGRGEQYF	TGTGCCAGCAGCTTGGCCAGCACGTGGGGCAGGGGCGAGCAGTACTTC
TRBV9	TRBJ1-5	-	-	15	CASSGGGAGNQPQHF	TGTGCCAGCAGCGGGGGAGGTGCGGGCAATCAGCCCCAGCATTTT
TRBV15	TRBJ2-7	TRBD1	few	17	CATSRDLSDRGQGEQYF	TGTGCCACCAGCAGAGATTTGAGCGACAGGGGGCAGGGGGAGCAGTACTTC
TRBV18	TRBJ1-4	-	-	15	CASSATGTLNEKLFF	TGTGCCAGCTCAGCCACCGGGACCCTTAATGAAAAACTGTTTTTT
TRBV5-4	TRBJ1-6	-	-	15	CASTQTGAYNSPLHF	TGTGCCAGCACGCAGACAGGAGCCTATAATTCACCCCTCCACTTT
TRBV5-4	TRBJ2-5	TRBD2	-	14	CASSLWTGRETQYF	TGTGCCAGCAGCTTGTGGACCGGGAGGGAGACCCAGTACTTC